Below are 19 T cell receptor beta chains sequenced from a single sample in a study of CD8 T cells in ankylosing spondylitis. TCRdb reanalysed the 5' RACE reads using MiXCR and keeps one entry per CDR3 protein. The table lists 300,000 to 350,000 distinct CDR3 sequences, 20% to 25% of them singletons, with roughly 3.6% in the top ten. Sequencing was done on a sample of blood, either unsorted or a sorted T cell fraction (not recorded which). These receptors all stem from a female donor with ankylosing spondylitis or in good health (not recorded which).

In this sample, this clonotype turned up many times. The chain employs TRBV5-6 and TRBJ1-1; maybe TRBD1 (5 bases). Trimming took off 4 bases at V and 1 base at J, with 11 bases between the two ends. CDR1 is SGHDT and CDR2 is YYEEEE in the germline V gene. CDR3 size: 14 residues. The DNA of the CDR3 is TGTGCCAGCAGCGGGGGTTACGCGAACACTGAAGCTTTCTTT. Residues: CASSGGYANTEAFF.

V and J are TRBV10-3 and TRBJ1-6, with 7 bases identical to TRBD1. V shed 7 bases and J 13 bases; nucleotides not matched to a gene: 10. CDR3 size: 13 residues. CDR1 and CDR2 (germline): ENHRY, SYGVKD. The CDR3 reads CAITSGQQAPLHF. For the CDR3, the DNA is TGTGCCATCACTTCGGGACAGCAAGCTCCCCTCCACTTT.

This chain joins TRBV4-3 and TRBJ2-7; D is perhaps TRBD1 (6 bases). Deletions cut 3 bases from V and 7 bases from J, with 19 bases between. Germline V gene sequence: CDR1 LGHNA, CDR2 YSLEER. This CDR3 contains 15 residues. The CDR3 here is CASSHDRRGPLEQYF. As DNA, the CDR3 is TGCGCCAGCAGCCATGACAGGCGAGGGCCTTTGGAGCAGTACTTC.

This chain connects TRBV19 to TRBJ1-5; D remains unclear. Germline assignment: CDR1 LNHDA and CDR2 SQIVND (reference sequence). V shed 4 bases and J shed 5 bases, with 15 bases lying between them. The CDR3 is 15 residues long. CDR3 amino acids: CASSTLRGPHQPQHF. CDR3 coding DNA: TGTGCCAGTAGTACCCTCAGAGGGCCCCATCAGCCCCAGCATTTT. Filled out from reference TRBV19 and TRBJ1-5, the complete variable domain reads DGGITQSPKYLFRKEGQNVTLSCEQNLNHDAMYWYRQDPGQGLRLIYYSQIVNDFQKGDIAEGYSVSREKKESFPLTVTSAQKNPTAFYLCASSTLRGPHQPQHFGDGTRLSIL.

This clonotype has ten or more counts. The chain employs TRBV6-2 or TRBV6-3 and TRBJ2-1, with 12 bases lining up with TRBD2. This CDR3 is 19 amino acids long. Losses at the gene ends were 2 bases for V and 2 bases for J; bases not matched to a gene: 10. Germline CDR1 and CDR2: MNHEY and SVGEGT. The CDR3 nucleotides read TGTGCCAGCAGTTACACCTCCGGACTAGCGGGACTTCCCTACAATGAGCAGTTCTTC. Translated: CASSYTSGLAGLPYNEQFF.

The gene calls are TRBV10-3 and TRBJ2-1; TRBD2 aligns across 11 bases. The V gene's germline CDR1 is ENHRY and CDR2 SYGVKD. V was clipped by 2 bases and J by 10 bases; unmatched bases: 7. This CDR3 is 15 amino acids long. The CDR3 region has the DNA TGTGCCATCAGTGAGGGTAGCGGGAGGGCTGGGGAGCAGTTCTTC. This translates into CAISEGSGRAGEQFF.

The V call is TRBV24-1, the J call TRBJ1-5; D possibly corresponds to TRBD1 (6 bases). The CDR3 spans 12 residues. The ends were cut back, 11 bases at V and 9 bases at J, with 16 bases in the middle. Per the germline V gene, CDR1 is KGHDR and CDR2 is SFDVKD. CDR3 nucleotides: TGTGCCAGAACAGGGCGTATGAGGCCCCAGCATTTT. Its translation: CARTGRMRPQHF.

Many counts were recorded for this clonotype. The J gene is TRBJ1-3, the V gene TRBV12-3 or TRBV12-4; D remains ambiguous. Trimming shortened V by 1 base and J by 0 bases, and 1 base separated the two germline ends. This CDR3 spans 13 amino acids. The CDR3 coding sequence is TGTGCCAGCAGTTTAGGCTCTGGAAACACCATATATTTT. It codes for CASSLGSGNTIYF.

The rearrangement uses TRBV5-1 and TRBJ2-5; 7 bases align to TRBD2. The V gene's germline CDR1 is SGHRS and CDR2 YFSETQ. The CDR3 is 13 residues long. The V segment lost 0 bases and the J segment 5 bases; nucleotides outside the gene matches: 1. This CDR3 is CASSLVGRETQYF. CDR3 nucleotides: TGCGCCAGCAGCTTGGTCGGGAGGGAGACCCAGTACTTC. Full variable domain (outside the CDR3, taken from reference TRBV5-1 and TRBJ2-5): KAGVTQTPRYLIKTRGQQVTLSCSPISGHRSVSWYQQTPGQGLQFLFEYFSETQRNKGNFPGRFSGRQFSNSRSEMNVSTLELGDSALYLCASSLVGRETQYFGPGTRLLVL.

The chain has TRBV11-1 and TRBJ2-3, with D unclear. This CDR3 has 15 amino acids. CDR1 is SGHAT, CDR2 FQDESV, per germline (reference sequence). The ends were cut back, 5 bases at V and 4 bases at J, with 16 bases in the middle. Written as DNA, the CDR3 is TGTGCCAGCAGCCCCCGTCCCGTTTCCGCAGATACGCAGTATTTT. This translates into CASSPRPVSADTQYF.

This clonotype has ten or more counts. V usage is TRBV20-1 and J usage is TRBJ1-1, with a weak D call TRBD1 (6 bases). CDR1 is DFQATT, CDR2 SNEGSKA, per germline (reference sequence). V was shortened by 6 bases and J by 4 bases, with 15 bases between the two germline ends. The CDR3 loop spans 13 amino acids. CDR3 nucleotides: TGCAGTGCCCCGGGGGGGGCAGGCACTGAAGCTTTCTTT. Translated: CSAPGGAGTEAFF.

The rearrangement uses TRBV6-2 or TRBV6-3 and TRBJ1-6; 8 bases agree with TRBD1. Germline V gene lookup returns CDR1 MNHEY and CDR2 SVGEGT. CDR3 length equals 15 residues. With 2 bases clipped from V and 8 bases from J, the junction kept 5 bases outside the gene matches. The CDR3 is CASSYLPDRDSPLHF. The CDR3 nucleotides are TGTGCCAGCAGTTACCTCCCGGACAGGGATTCACCCCTCCACTTT.

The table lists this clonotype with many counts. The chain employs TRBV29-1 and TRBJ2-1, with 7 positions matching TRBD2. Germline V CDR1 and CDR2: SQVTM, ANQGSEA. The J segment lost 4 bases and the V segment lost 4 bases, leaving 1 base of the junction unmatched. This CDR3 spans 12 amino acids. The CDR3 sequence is CSVGEGYNEQFF. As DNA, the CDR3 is TGCAGCGTTGGGGAGGGGTACAATGAGCAGTTCTTC.

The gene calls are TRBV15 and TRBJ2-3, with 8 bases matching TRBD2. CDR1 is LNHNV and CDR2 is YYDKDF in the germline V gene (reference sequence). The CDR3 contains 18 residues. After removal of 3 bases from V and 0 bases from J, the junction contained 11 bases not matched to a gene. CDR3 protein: CATSSAPTSSGSTDTQYF. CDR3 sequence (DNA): TGTGCCACCAGCAGTGCACCTACTTCTAGCGGGAGCACAGATACGCAGTATTTT.

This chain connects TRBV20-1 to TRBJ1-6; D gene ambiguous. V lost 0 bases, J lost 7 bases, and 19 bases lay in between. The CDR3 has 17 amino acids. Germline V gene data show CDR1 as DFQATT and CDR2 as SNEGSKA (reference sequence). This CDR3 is CSARDRAVLARNSPLHF. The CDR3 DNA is TGCAGTGCTAGAGATCGGGCAGTCCTCGCTAGGAATTCACCCCTCCACTTT.

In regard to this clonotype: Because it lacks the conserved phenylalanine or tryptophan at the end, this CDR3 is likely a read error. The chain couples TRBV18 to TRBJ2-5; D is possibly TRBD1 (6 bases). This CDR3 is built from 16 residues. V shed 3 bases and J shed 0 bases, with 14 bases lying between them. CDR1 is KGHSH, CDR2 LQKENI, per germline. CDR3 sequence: CASSPGTRSNQETQYL. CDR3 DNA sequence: TGTGCCAGCTCACCGGGGACAAGGTCTAACCAAGAGACCCAGTACTTG.

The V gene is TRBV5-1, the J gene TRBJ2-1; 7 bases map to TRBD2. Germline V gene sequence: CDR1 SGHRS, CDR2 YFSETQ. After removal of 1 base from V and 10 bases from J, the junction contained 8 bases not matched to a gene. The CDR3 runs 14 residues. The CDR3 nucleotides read TGCGCCAGCAGCTTGTATGGGGGGAGGGAAGAGCAGTTCTTC. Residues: CASSLYGGREEQFF.

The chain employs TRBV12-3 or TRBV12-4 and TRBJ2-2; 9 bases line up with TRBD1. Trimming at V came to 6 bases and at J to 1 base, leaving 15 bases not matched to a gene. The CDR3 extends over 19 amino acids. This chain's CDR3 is CASSRTLGQGIKNTGELFF. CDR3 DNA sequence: TGTGCCAGCAGCCGTACCTTAGGACAGGGGATTAAGAACACCGGGGAGCTGTTTTTT.

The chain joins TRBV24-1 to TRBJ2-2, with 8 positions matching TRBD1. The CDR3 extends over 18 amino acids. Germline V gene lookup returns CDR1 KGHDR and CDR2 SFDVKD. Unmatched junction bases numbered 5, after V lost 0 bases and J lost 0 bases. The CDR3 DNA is TGTGCCACCAGTGATTTGAGGACAGGGAAAGCGAACACCGGGGAGCTGTTTTTT. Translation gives CATSDLRTGKANTGELFF.